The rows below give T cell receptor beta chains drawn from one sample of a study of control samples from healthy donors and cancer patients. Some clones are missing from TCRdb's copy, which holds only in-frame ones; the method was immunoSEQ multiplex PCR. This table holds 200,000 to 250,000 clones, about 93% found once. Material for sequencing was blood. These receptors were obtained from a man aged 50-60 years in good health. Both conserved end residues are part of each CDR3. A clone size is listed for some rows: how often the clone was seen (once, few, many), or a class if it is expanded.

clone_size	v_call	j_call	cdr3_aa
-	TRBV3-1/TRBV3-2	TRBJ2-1	CASSQGGGGYNEQFF
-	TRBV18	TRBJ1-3	CASSPPGSVSGNTIYF
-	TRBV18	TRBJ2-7	CASSPQGSYEQYF
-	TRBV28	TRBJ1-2	CASSPTNYGYTF
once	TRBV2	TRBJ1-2	CASGDPAGYGYTF
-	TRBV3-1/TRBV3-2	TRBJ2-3	CASSQEGLAGTQYF
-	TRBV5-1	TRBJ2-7	CASSWSTGLDSYEQYF
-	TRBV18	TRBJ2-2	CASSFGRTNTGELFF
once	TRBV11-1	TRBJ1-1	CASRHPGYQDQAFF
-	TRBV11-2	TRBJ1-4	CASSSGAQRGEKLFF
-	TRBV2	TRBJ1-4	CASSVTATNEKLFF
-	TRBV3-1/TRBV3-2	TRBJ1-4	CASSQGDRGNEKLFF
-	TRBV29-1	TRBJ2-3	CSSRQGADTQYF
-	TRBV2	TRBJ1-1	CASSETGRTMNTEAFF
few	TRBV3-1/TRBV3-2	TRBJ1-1	CASSQARSTEAFF
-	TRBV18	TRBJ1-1	CASSQKNTEAFF
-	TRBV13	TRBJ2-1	CASLDRSRYNEQFF
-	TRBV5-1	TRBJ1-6	CASSLAGRSALHF
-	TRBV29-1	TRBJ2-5	CSLRRGQETQYF
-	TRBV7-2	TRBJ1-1	CASSLDRANTEAFF
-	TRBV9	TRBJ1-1	CASSTILQGATEAFF
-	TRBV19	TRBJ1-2	CASSPRDRGSYGYTF
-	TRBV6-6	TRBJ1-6	CASSTDRGDSPLHF
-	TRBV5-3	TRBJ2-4	CARSFWPQANF
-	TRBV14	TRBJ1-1	CASTTDRVNTEAFF
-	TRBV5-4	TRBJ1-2	CASSLSGRVDYGYTF
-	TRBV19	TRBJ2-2	CASSSWGINTGELFF
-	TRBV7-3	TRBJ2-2	CASSVNRNTNTGELFF
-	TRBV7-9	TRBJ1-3	CASSLESALLGNTIYF
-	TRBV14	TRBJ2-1	CASRGDLAHEQFF
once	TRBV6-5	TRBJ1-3	CASTEVSGNTIYF
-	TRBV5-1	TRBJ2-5	CASSGGQAMETQYF
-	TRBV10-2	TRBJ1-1	CASRGGQGHTEAFF
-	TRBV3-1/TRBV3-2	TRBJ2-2	CASSLLAGGPGELFF
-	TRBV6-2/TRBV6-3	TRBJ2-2	CASSYSRTGIPTTGELFF
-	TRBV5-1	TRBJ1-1	CASSFSGTAEAFF
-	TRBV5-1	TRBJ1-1	CASSLERTNTEAFF
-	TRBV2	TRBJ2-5	CASSVGTGGGETQYF
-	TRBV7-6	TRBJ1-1	CASSPREGAPNTEAFF
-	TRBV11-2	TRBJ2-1	CASSLWRGQRNEQFF
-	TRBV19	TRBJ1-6	CASSISWGATNSPLHF
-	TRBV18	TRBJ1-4	CASSPREQKLFF
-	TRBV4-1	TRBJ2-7	CASSYPGQGAGEQYF
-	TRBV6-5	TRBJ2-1	CASGGALYNEQFF
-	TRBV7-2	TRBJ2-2	CASPRGSEITGELFF
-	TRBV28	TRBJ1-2	CASSLLSRQGARGGYTF
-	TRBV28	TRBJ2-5	CASTPIRASGGGETQYF
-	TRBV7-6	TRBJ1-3	CASSLGQGNSGNTIYF
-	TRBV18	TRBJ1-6	CASSGQGNSPLHF
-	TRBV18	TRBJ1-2	CASSQGRVNYGYTF
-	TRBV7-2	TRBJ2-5	CASSSQGGRETQYF
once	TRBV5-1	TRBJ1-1	CASSFAPPNTEAFF
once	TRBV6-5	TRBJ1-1	CASTPRIFGEAFF
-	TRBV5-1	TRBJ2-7	CASSPRQGSSYEQYF
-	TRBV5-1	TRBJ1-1	CASSLIDPDTEAFF
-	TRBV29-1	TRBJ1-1	CSVEGFFF
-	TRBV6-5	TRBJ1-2	CASSYSRDYGYTF
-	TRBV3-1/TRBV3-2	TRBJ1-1	CASSLGRLTEAFF
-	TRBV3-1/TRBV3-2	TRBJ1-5	CASSQEIPPHPNQPQHF